The entry that follows covers one T cell receptor (beta chain) sequence. Its antigen is not identified. The sample is drawn from a study of cytomegalovirus exposure and HLA in healthy donors. The CDR3 covers 14 residues. Germline CDR1 reads WSHSY; CDR2 reads SAAADI. J lost 4 bases, V lost 3 bases, and 5 bases had no gene match. PCR was performed using 60 Vbeta and 13 Jbeta primers. Profiled with immunoSEQ multiplex PCR; TCRdb holds only in-frame clones, not every one. Recorded for this sample: tens of thousands of clones. Study-wide findings and caveats: While the bulk of TCR sequences proved rare, some public TCRs turned up in many donors. V segments that were indistinguishable, TRBV6-2 and TRBV6-3 among them, were omitted from analysis. It was approximately 150 TCR beta chains that were listed as cytomegalovirus-associated.

Sequences were obtained from PBMCs. This sequence originates from a woman aged 30 to 39 in good health and CMV-seropositive. The chain combines TRBV10-2 with TRBJ2-5; 7 bases line up with TRBD2. The CDR3 DNA reads TGCGCCAGCAGTGATTGGGAGGGGAGAGAGACCCAGTACTTC. Amino acid sequence: CASSDWEGRETQYF.